This TCR beta chain is drawn from a study of human T cells and chemical hapten exposure (dated by TCRdb to the early 2020s). Regarding the study in general: For sensitization, 2% DPC in acetone was applied to a 2 cm by 2 cm area of upper inner arm skin. Patch testing was done on the upper back using Finn chambers containing 0.01% DPC, and results were scored after 6 days according to International Contact Dermatitis Research Group standards. The libraries were sequenced as a pool, and the TCR yield per sample differed mostly because of small variations in library volumes within the pool. The patient cohort, mostly female, included alopecia areata with under or over 50% scalp involvement, alopecia totalis and alopecia universalis. Throughout the approximately 25-week study period, patients were also given weekly therapeutic DPC doses on the scalp. Blood was sampled from patients pre-sensitization (week 0) and at 2, 6 and about 24 weeks after DPC sensitization. This study followed changes in the peripheral blood TCR repertoire in vivo during primary and secondary sensitization of alopecia patients to the hapten diphenylcyclopropenone (DPC). About 30 alopecia patients provided blood for TCR sequencing at one to four time points (pre-sensitization, 2, 6 and 24 weeks). What the authors observed across the whole study: Patch test score was positively correlated with the number of PT1 expanded TCRs, with significance at thresholds 8, 16 and 32 but not at 4. Alopecia, a presumed autoimmune disease, was present in all patients, so the immune response of the patients might differ from that of healthy individuals. After repeated subsampling, changes were observed in the strength of the expansion versus patch-test correlation and in the threshold at which the correlation became significant. Compared with pre-sensitization or healthy control sets, expanded TCRs formed significantly more large CDR3 similarity clusters, which is consistent with antigen-driven responses. The number of TCRs above 1 in 1000 frequency did not change with DPC sensitization; there was no evidence of global repertoire structure alterations.

The library relied on RACE. These reads were obtained on a NextSeq 500. Library preparation attached unique molecular identifiers to individual cDNA molecules for quantitative, reproducible TCR counting. Each blood RNA sample was used to sequence both TCR alpha and TCR beta chains. Regarding the original processing steps: Samples had a median of roughly 91,000 TCRs, with a range from about 23,224 to 700,000. V, J and CDR3 annotation of the TCR reads was carried out using the Decombinator software suite. To make PS versus PT1 abundance plots, every sample was subsampled to the same number of TCRs (28,000). TCRs were defined as expanded if absent before sensitization and observed at least eight times at the 2-week time point. TCRdb ran its own pipeline on the public reads, namely fastp trimming at Q25 and MiXCR clone calling, and kept in-frame beta chains. Every distinct CDR3 protein forms one entry, paired with its most common genes and DNA. TCRdb's processing, not the study's, gives the V and J calls here. The sample table records some 300,000 distinct CDR3 sequences; 5.5% of these occur just once. Approximately 8.2% of the sample comes from the top ten.

This clonotype has at least ten counts. Its cognate antigen has yet to be identified. No base quality information exists; no much larger clone differs at one position. V loses 3 bases, J loses 4 bases, and the germline ends lie 20 bases apart. Via the germline V gene (reference sequence), CDR1 is SGHKS and CDR2 YYEKEE. The CDR3, cysteine through phenylalanine, is 18 amino acids long. Left in the record is the CDR3 DNA by itself, 54 bases read in frame from the first base. Sample time point, as interpreted from the label and publication: pre-sensitization, week 0. What the treatment or condition label conveys for this sample: therapeutic diphenylcyclopropenone sensitization with weekly scalp DPC. Blood at each patch-test visit was drawn before the patch test was applied. Eligible patients were aged 18 to 70, diagnosed with alopecia, deemed suitable for DPC therapy, and excluded if pregnant. Total RNA was extracted from unfractionated whole blood that had been collected in Tempus Blood RNA tubes.

The V and J genes are TRBV5-5 and TRBJ2-6; the D gene is perhaps TRBD2, from 7 matching bases. The source was whole blood, collected in connection with sensitization to the hapten diphenylcyclopropenone (DPC). This sequence was found in a woman aged 18 to 35 with alopecia areata. Some clones in this sample may be carry-over from other donors' samples. The sequenced DNA is TGTGCCAGCAGCTCTACTACAGGGAGGGGAGCCGGGGCCAACGTCCTGACTTTC. Translated, this is CASSSTTGRGAGANVLTF. Beyond the CDR3, the reference TRBV5-5 and TRBJ2-6 genes provide the residues; the full variable domain reads: DAGVTQSPTHLIKTRGQQVTLRCSPISGHKSVSWYQQVLGQGPQFIFQYYEKEERGRGNFPDRFSARQFPNYSSELNVNALLLGDSALYLCASSSTTGRGAGANVLTFGAGSRLTVL.